A selection of T cell receptor beta chains follows, all from one sample in a study of blood T cell repertoires in COVID-19. The repertoire was sequenced with immunoSEQ multiplex PCR; TCRdb's copy has only in-frame clones and lacks some. In the table there are more than 250,000 clones, roughly 85% of which are singletons. Sequencing was performed on PBMCs or T cells enriched from blood (not recorded which). These receptors were taken from a woman in her twenties or thirties who had recovered from COVID-19. CDR3s leave out the opening cysteine and the closing phenylalanine or tryptophan. A D gene is named only where the DNA matches it firmly.

CDR3 | V | D | J
ASSQETANTEAF | TRBV4-2 | NA | TRBJ1-1
ASLGDVGNQPQH | TRBV19 | NA | TRBJ1-5
ASLRLNEQF | TRBV6-5 | NA | TRBJ2-1
ASSAGPNSPLH | TRBV19 | NA | TRBJ1-6
ASSLFAVNTEAF | TRBV7-9 | NA | TRBJ1-1
AIRHRENTEAF | TRBV10-3 | NA | TRBJ1-1
ASSPGIGGGYNEQF | TRBV27 | TRBD2 | TRBJ2-1
ASSLGDSGNTIY | TRBV7-2 | TRBD1 | TRBJ1-3
ASSPMTGAGNTIY | TRBV18 | TRBD1 | TRBJ1-3
AISEGGDRASEQY | TRBV10-3 | TRBD1 | TRBJ2-7
ASSPMAQGTDTQY | TRBV14 | TRBD1 | TRBJ2-3
ASSLATGGLINYGYT | TRBV5-1 | TRBD1 | TRBJ1-2
ASSPTGGTNEKLF | TRBV7-2 | TRBD1 | TRBJ1-4
ASSQVGQGANTEAF | TRBV4-2 | TRBD1 | TRBJ1-1
ASSPRTSGGNNEQF | TRBV7-8 | TRBD2 | TRBJ2-1
ASSVGTELLGYT | TRBV9 | NA | TRBJ1-2
ASSPRTRSNSPLH | TRBV5-1 | NA | TRBJ1-6
ASSLEQINQPQH | TRBV28 | NA | TRBJ1-5
ASSSRQGDTEAF | TRBV7-3 | TRBD1 | TRBJ1-1
ASSGGHSTDTQY | TRBV9 | NA | TRBJ2-3
ASSLTANYGYT | TRBV7-6 | NA | TRBJ1-2
ASSYYRGHSPLH | TRBV6-2/TRBV6-3 | TRBD1 | TRBJ1-6
ASSGGTGFEQF | TRBV5-1 | TRBD1 | TRBJ2-1
ASSSPLRETQY | TRBV11-2 | NA | TRBJ2-5
ASSSGQGVYNEQF | TRBV7-2 | TRBD1 | TRBJ2-1
ASSPGPTNYGYT | TRBV18 | NA | TRBJ1-2
SARGTGSYEQY | TRBV29-1 | TRBD1 | TRBJ2-7
ASSLGDRDSNQPQH | TRBV5-8 | TRBD1 | TRBJ1-5
ASSPPTGLNTEAF | TRBV7-9 | NA | TRBJ1-1
ASTLTGGTEQF | TRBV6-6 | TRBD2 | TRBJ2-1
ASSQEGGRGYNSPLH | TRBV3-1/TRBV3-2 | NA | TRBJ1-6
AWTGSGANVLT | TRBV30 | NA | TRBJ2-6
ASRTGASTDTQY | TRBV25-1 | TRBD1 | TRBJ2-3
ASSQDPGGALRTDTQY | TRBV4-2 | NA | TRBJ2-3
ASSLGGGSGNQPQH | TRBV5-6 | NA | TRBJ1-5
ASSEARSGGQPQH | TRBV6-1 | TRBD1 | TRBJ1-5
ASSPRAGVNEKLF | TRBV11-2 | NA | TRBJ1-4
ASSLPGVGNEKLF | TRBV5-8 | NA | TRBJ1-4
ASSTQGGYGYT | TRBV19 | NA | TRBJ1-2
ASTTQAIRAGEQF | TRBV21-1 | NA | TRBJ2-1
ASGPPRANYGYT | TRBV12-5 | NA | TRBJ1-2
ASRAQGFDGYT | TRBV9 | NA | TRBJ1-2
ASSSPSGGLAGISSYEQY | TRBV7-3 | TRBD2 | TRBJ2-7
ASSVRDRVTNTIY | TRBV5-6 | TRBD1 | TRBJ1-3
ASSGGRGLYGYT | TRBV9 | TRBD1 | TRBJ1-2
ASSYGQAPGNTIY | TRBV6-5 | NA | TRBJ1-3
ASSPSVGSGNEQF | TRBV5-1 | NA | TRBJ2-1
ASSSGTGTDTEAF | TRBV5-5 | TRBD1 | TRBJ1-1
ASSAPGGTHYNEQF | TRBV7-9 | NA | TRBJ2-1
ASRRPGTGHHEQY | TRBV6-5 | TRBD1 | TRBJ2-7
ASSPRVDSPLH | TRBV19 | NA | TRBJ1-6
ASSLAEGADYGYT | TRBV5-1 | TRBD1 | TRBJ1-2
ASKRGVPNEKLF | TRBV2 | NA | TRBJ1-4
ASSLRGPRGYNEQF | TRBV5-4 | NA | TRBJ2-1
ASSPPPAAYNEQF | TRBV11-2 | NA | TRBJ2-1
ASGSLRDRPPNEQF | TRBV12-5 | TRBD1 | TRBJ2-1
ATSRDSTSGNTIY | TRBV15 | NA | TRBJ1-3
ASSCQGRRAKNIQY | TRBV23-1 | NA | TRBJ2-4